This T cell receptor (beta chain) was identified in a study of blood T cell repertoires in COVID-19. Everyone who took part was about 18 to 90 years old, and they came from 24 US areas. Using immunoSEQ multiplex PCR, the repertoire was profiled, and TCRdb retains in-frame clones only, with some absent. Among over 150,000 clones, approximately 82% were seen once, and the ten largest hold 15% to 20%. The sequence derives from a woman aged 50 to 65 who had recovered from COVID-19. What was sequenced was PBMCs or T cells enriched from blood (not recorded which).

The CDR3 nucleotides read TGTGCCAGCAGTCCCGGTCCGTTGGTCCTCGACACTGAAGCTTTCTTT. As protein: CASSPGPLVLDTEAFF. This sequence joins TRBV7-9 and TRBJ1-1; D is uncertain. V shed 6 bases and J shed 3 bases, with 20 bases lying between them. Germline values: CDR1 SEHNR, CDR2 FQNEAQ (reference sequence). The CDR3 contains 16 residues.